Presented here are 29 T cell receptor beta chains from one specimen sequenced in a study of immune cell composition in non-small cell lung cancer. Only in-frame clones appear in the TCRdb table, and some are missing; sequencing was by immunoSEQ multiplex PCR. The sample carries fewer than 2,500 clones, roughly 70% recorded once. Normal lung sampling was at least 3 cm from the tumour, as distant as possible. Sequenced material: non-adjacent lung tissue. Receptors were obtained from a human donor with non-small cell lung cancer.

The V gene is TRBV27, the J gene TRBJ2-7, with 9 positions matching TRBD1. Germline values: CDR1 MNHEY, CDR2 SMNVEV (reference sequence). The CDR3 sequence is 16 residues long. The V gene end was trimmed by 6 bases and the J gene end by 2 bases; junction bases not matched to a gene: 11. CDR3 region: CASSSNRDRDAYEQYF. CDR3 in DNA: TGTGCCAGCAGCTCCAACCGGGACAGGGATGCCTACGAGCAGTACTTC.

J is TRBJ2-3 and V is TRBV11-1, with TRBD2 matching 12 bases. Germline loops: CDR1 SGHAT, CDR2 FQDESV (reference sequence). This CDR3 is built from 16 residues. Losses at the gene ends were 2 bases for V and 3 bases for J; bases not matched to a gene: 3. The CDR3 coding sequence is TGTGCCAGCAGCTTACTGACTAGCGGGAGTACAGATACGCAGTATTTT. Protein: CASSLLTSGSTDTQYF.

The gene calls are TRBV19 and TRBJ2-1; 10 bases match TRBD2. The CDR3 is made up of 17 amino acids. Germline V gene data show CDR1 as LNHDA and CDR2 as SQIVND (reference sequence). Trimming at V came to 6 bases and at J to 1 base, leaving 9 bases not matched to a gene. The CDR3 DNA reads as TGTGCCAGTAGCTCTCTAGCGGGAGCTACGTCCTACAATGAGCAGTTCTTC. It encodes CASSSLAGATSYNEQFF.

This chain joins TRBV4-2 and TRBJ2-3, with 8 bases aligning to TRBD2. CDR3 size: 19 residues. V lost 0 bases and J lost 2; bases outside the gene matches: 13. Germline V gene sequence: CDR1 LGHNA, CDR2 YNFKEQ. The CDR3 sequence is CASSQEPRAGVTLTDTQYF. The CDR3 coding sequence is TGTGCCAGCAGCCAAGAACCCAGAGCGGGAGTAACCCTCACAGATACGCAGTATTTT.

The chain uses TRBV11-3 and TRBJ2-7; possibly TRBD1 for D (5 bases). The germline CDR1 and CDR2 sequences are SGHNT and YENEEA. V was trimmed by 5 bases and J by 0 bases, leaving 8 bases between them. There are 13 residues in the CDR3. The chain's CDR3 is CASSAQDSYEQYF. CDR3 coding DNA: TGTGCCAGCAGCGCACAGGACTCCTACGAGCAGTACTTC.

There are a few counts of this clone. The rearrangement joins TRBV5-1 to TRBJ2-2, with D perhaps matching TRBD1 (5 bases). In germline, CDR1 is SGHRS, CDR2 YFSETQ. This CDR3 contains 12 residues. V was cut by 4 bases and J by 6 bases, with 7 bases left in between. CDR3 sequence: CASSKGAGELFF. For the CDR3, the DNA is TGCGCCAGCAGCAAAGGGGCCGGGGAGCTGTTTTTT.

This clone was detected a few times. The V gene is TRBV19, the J gene TRBJ2-1, with 10 bases matching TRBD2. V lost 4 bases, J lost 6 bases, and 3 bases stayed unmatched. Germline CDR1 is LNHDA and CDR2 is SQIVND (reference sequence). The CDR3 spans 14 residues. This chain's CDR3 is CASSTAGGVNEQFF. CDR3 nucleotide sequence: TGTGCCAGTAGTACAGCGGGAGGGGTCAATGAGCAGTTCTTC. Looking up the rest from reference TRBV19 and TRBJ2-1 gives the full variable domain: DGGITQSPKYLFRKEGQNVTLSCEQNLNHDAMYWYRQDPGQGLRLIYYSQIVNDFQKGDIAEGYSVSREKKESFPLTVTSAQKNPTAFYLCASSTAGGVNEQFFGPGTRLTVL.

V is TRBV27 and J is TRBJ2-1, with D tentatively TRBD2 (6 bases). The CDR3 is made up of 15 amino acids. Deletions cut 3 bases from V and 8 bases from J, with 17 bases between. Germline V gene sequence: CDR1 MNHEY, CDR2 SMNVEV (reference sequence). The CDR3 DNA sequence: TGTGCCAGCAGTTTGGAGGGTGTTCTTTACCATGAGCAGTTCTTC. This sequence encodes CASSLEGVLYHEQFF.

V and J are TRBV27 and TRBJ2-5; D possibly corresponds to TRBD2 (5 bases). Germline V gene data show CDR1 as MNHEY and CDR2 as SMNVEV (reference sequence). Trimming cost V 2 bases and J 4 bases, with 11 bases left between them. CDR3 length: 14 residues. The CDR3 is CASSLVPGGETQYF. The CDR3 DNA reads TGTGCCAGCAGTTTAGTCCCCGGAGGAGAGACCCAGTACTTC.

The chain links TRBV6-6 to TRBJ2-7, with 8 bases identical to TRBD1. The CDR3 is made up of 12 amino acids. Germline V CDR1 and CDR2: MNHNY, SVGAGI (reference sequence). With V trimmed by 6 bases and J by 6 bases, 4 bases remained unmatched. The CDR3 here is CASRSDRGEQYF. The CDR3 nucleotides read TGTGCCAGCAGGTCCGACAGGGGCGAGCAGTACTTC.

This clone has just one count. The chain is built from TRBV29-1 and TRBJ2-5; no firm D call. Germline V CDR1 and CDR2: SQVTM, ANQGSEA. There are 12 residues in the CDR3. V lost 3 bases and J 5 bases, leaving 10 bases between the germline ends. CDR3 residues: CSVDSAGETQYF. The CDR3 DNA follows: TGCAGCGTTGACAGTGCCGGGGAGACCCAGTACTTC.

The chain uses TRBV27 and TRBJ1-4; TRBD1 agrees at 8 bases. Germline CDR1 is MNHEY and CDR2 is SMNVEV (reference sequence). Trimming at V came to 5 bases and at J to 6 bases, leaving 8 bases not matched to a gene. The CDR3 contains 15 residues. Here the CDR3 DNA reads TGTGCCAGCAGTGTTGGACAGGGATGGGATGAAAAACTGTTTTTT. It encodes CASSVGQGWDEKLFF.

J is TRBJ2-5 and V is TRBV19; 7 bases align to TRBD2. Losses at the gene ends were 2 bases for V and 2 bases for J; bases not matched to a gene: 5. There are 15 residues in the CDR3. Germline V lookup: CDR1 LNHDA, CDR2 SQIVND (reference sequence). In nucleotides, the CDR3 is TGTGCCAGTAGTATATTAGGGAGGGAACAAGAGACCCAGTACTTC. As protein: CASSILGREQETQYF.

This clone was seen a handful of times. The chain carries TRBV7-9 and TRBJ2-1; 9 bases agree with TRBD2. CDR3 size: 15 residues. V lost 5 bases and J lost 9; bases outside the gene matches: 11. CDR1 is SEHNR and CDR2 is FQNEAQ in the germline V gene (reference sequence). The CDR3 protein is CASSPRGGRGIEQFF. CDR3 nucleotides: TGTGCCAGCAGCCCCAGGGGCGGGAGGGGTATTGAGCAGTTCTTC.

This rearrangement joins TRBV5-1 to TRBJ2-1; 12 bases fit TRBD1. Per germline, CDR1 SGHRS and CDR2 YFSETQ. With V trimmed by 4 bases and J by 7 bases, 9 bases remained unmatched. There are 16 residues in the CDR3. The CDR3 here is CASSAGDRGLWNEQFF. The DNA of the CDR3 is TGCGCCAGCAGCGCGGGGGACAGGGGGCTTTGGAATGAGCAGTTCTTC.

The chain couples TRBV5-4 to TRBJ2-3; 9 bases are shared with TRBD2. Germline CDR1 is SGHNT and CDR2 is YYREEE (reference sequence). Unmatched junction bases numbered 9, after V lost 1 base and J lost 6 bases. This CDR3 spans 16 amino acids. CDR3 loop: CASSLLRGRAEDTQYF. Here the CDR3 DNA reads TGTGCCAGCAGCTTGTTGCGCGGGAGGGCCGAGGATACGCAGTATTTT.

The chain recombines TRBV28 with TRBJ1-2; TRBD1 agrees at 7 bases. The CDR3 spans 16 residues. Germline CDR1 reads MDHEN; CDR2 reads SYDVKM. V shed 6 bases, J shed 5 bases, and the junction held 15 bases outside the gene matches. For the CDR3, the DNA is TGTGCCAGCAGCCCTTCCCCGAGACAGGGCAATTATGGCTACACCTTC. It encodes CASSPSPRQGNYGYTF.

This clone was detected only once. The J gene is TRBJ2-2, the V gene TRBV27; unclear D gene. Per germline, CDR1 MNHEY and CDR2 SMNVEV (reference sequence). The CDR3 sequence is 12 residues long. Trimming took 6 bases from V and 7 from J, leaving 9 bases between them. The CDR3 nucleotides read TGTGCCAGCAGGACAATGGGCGGGGAGCTGTTTTTT. It translates to CASRTMGGELFF.

The chain employs TRBV9 and TRBJ2-2; 8 bases are shared with TRBD2. CDR1 and CDR2 from the germline V gene are SGDLS and YYNGEE. This CDR3 has 16 residues. Trimming at V came to 2 bases and at J to 7 bases, leaving 10 bases not matched to a gene. Written as DNA, the CDR3 is TGTGCCAGCAGCGTCGCTAGCGGGCCTCCTGGCGGGGAGCTGTTTTTT. This codes for CASSVASGPPGGELFF. The full variable domain, completed using reference TRBV9 and TRBJ2-2, is DSGVTQTPKHLITATGQRVTLRCSPRSGDLSVYWYQQSLDQGLQFLIQYYNGEERAKGNILERFSAQQFPDLHSELNLSSLELGDSALYFCASSVASGPPGGELFFGEGSRLTVL.

The sample holds a few counts of this clone. The V and J genes are TRBV6-5 and TRBJ2-4; the D gene is possibly TRBD2 (6 bases). V was pared by 6 bases and J by 5 bases, with 11 bases between. The CDR3 has 13 amino acids. Germline V gene sequence: CDR1 MNHEY, CDR2 SVGAGI. The CDR3 region has the DNA TGTGCCAGCAGGCGACTAGGGGAAAACATTCAGTACTTC. It specifies CASRRLGENIQYF.

The rearrangement links TRBV7-2 to TRBJ1-1, with D possibly matching TRBD1 (6 bases). The CDR3 is 13 residues long. Trimming pared 6 bases from V and 5 bases from J, leaving 13 bases between. Per germline, CDR1 SGHTA and CDR2 FQGNSA. CDR3 residues: CASSFTGSTEAFF. The CDR3 DNA reads as TGTGCCAGCAGTTTTACAGGGTCGACTGAAGCTTTCTTT.

The genes are TRBV12-5 and TRBJ2-1; 7 bases match TRBD2. CDR3 length: 13 residues. V trimming: 9 bases; J trimming: 7 bases; junction bases outside the gene matches: 9. Germline V gene data show CDR1 as LGHNT and CDR2 as FRNRAP. CDR3 in amino acids: CASREGGRNEQFF. The CDR3 nucleotides read TGTGCTAGCAGGGAGGGAGGACGGAATGAGCAGTTCTTC.

This chain's CDR3 is CASSLVDGLNTEAFF. The CDR3 DNA follows: TGTGCCAGCAGCTTAGTGGACGGACTTAACACTGAAGCTTTCTTT. The V gene is TRBV7-9, the J gene TRBJ1-1; D gene uncertain. V lost 1 base and J 2 bases, leaving 11 bases between the germline ends. The germline V gene has CDR1 SEHNR and CDR2 FQNEAQ (reference sequence). The length of the CDR3 is 15 residues.

This chain uses TRBV29-1 with TRBJ2-7; 7 positions match TRBD2. The J segment lost 4 bases and the V segment lost 5 bases, leaving 14 bases of the junction unmatched. The germline V gene encodes CDR1 SQVTM and CDR2 ANQGSEA. The CDR3 length is 15 residues. CDR3 in amino acids: CSVIFGGRSVYEQYF. As DNA, the CDR3 is TGCAGCGTTATTTTTGGCGGGAGATCGGTGTACGAGCAGTACTTC.

The genes are TRBV19 and TRBJ2-7, with 8 bases lining up with TRBD1. The V and J ends lost 8 bases and 6 bases, in that order; junction bases with no gene match: 12. Germline CDR1 is LNHDA and CDR2 is SQIVND (reference sequence). The CDR3 loop spans 14 amino acids. CDR3 sequence reads: CASCGQGQAAEQYF. Written as DNA, the CDR3 is TGTGCCAGTTGCGGGCAGGGACAGGCGGCCGAGCAGTACTTC.

The chain couples TRBV5-1 to TRBJ2-7; TRBD1 matches at 9 bases. Per the germline V gene, CDR1 is SGHRS and CDR2 is YFSETQ. V lost 5 bases, J lost 4 bases, and 10 bases stayed unmatched. This CDR3 contains 15 residues. In DNA, the CDR3 is TGCGCCAGCAGTTCCACAGGGGGCGTGGATTACGAGCAGTACTTC. The encoded protein is CASSSTGGVDYEQYF.

J is TRBJ2-1 and V is TRBV9, with 10 nucleotides matching TRBD2. Germline CDR1 reads SGDLS; CDR2 reads YYNGEE. The CDR3 runs 16 residues. Losses at the gene ends were 3 bases for V and 2 bases for J; bases not matched to a gene: 5. The CDR3 coding sequence is TGTGCCAGCAGCGAAAGCGGGAGGGTTACCTACAATGAGCAGTTCTTC. Its translation is CASSESGRVTYNEQFF. Looking up the rest from reference TRBV9 and TRBJ2-1 gives the full variable domain: DSGVTQTPKHLITATGQRVTLRCSPRSGDLSVYWYQQSLDQGLQFLIQYYNGEERAKGNILERFSAQQFPDLHSELNLSSLELGDSALYFCASSESGRVTYNEQFFGPGTRLTVL.

The chain uses TRBV30 and TRBJ1-1, with D perhaps TRBD1 (5 bases). The CDR3 consists of 12 residues. V was trimmed by 2 bases and J by 6 bases, leaving 10 bases between them. From germline, CDR1 is GTSNPN and CDR2 SVGIG (reference sequence). The CDR3 DNA follows: TGTGCCTGGAGTAAGCAGGGCTCTGAAGCTTTCTTT. Translating it yields CAWSKQGSEAFF.

The gene calls are TRBV2 and TRBJ2-7; 8 bases are a match to TRBD1. The CDR3 consists of 17 residues. J was trimmed by 7 bases and V by 4 bases; bases with no gene match: 18. Germline V lookup: CDR1 SNHLY, CDR2 FYNNEI. This chain's CDR3 is CASSGLRDRYILQEQYF. The CDR3, as DNA: TGTGCCAGCAGTGGGTTAAGGGACAGGTATATCTTGCAGGAGCAGTACTTC.